This T cell receptor (beta chain) was captured by sequencing in a study of neurological immune-mediated disorders. This clonotype was observed at least ten times. The CDR3 is 13 residues long. The V end was cut by 4 bases, the J end by 7 bases, with 12 bases between. Germline lookup yields CDR1 SGHTA and CDR2 FQGNSA. Each CDR3 protein is one row after TCRdb ran MiXCR on the 5' RACE reads. The profile shows 31,000 or so distinct CDR3 sequences, approximately 1.5% of them singletons. Material for sequencing was PBMCs. The rearrangement joins TRBV7-2 to TRBJ2-3, with D uncertain. The receptor comes from a woman under 40 with multiple sclerosis. CDR3 sequence (DNA): TGTGCCAGCAGCTCATCGAGGCAAAATACGCAGTATTTT. Residues: CASSSSRQNTQYF.